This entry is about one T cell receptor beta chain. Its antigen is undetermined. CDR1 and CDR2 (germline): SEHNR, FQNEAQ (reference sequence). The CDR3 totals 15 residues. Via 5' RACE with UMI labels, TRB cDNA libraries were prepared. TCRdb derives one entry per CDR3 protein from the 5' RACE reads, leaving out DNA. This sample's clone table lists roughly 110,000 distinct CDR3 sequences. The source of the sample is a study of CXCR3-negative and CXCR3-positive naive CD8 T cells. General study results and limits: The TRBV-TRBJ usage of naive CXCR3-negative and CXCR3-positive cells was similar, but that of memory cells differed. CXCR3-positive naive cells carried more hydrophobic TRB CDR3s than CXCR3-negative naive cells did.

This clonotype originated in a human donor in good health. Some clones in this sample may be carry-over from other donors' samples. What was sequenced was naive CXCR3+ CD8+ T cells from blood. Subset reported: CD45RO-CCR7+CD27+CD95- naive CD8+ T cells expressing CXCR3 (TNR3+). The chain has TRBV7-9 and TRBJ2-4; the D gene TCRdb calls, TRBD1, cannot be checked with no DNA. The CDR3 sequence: CASSLATEDSNIQYF.